This TCR beta chain came from a study of T cell repertoires in cytomegalovirus infection. Whole-study context: Peptides in the study included HLA-C-restricted and HLA-B-restricted CMV epitopes. Indicated by public TCR beta signatures were CMV infection and matching HLA type.

Germline values: CDR1 MNHNS, CDR2 SASEGT. The CDR3 has 17 amino acids. V was cut by 8 bases and J by 1 base, with 23 bases left in between. Worth noting for this clonotype: Its specificity is not known.

Study outcomes and limitations: The ex vivo response showed dominance by HLA-C-restricted CMV-specific TCR beta clonotypes.

A single record per CDR3 protein comes from TCRdb applying MiXCR to the reads. The sample gives 40,000 to 55,000 distinct CDR3 sequences, about a fifth of which show up once; 70% to 90% is in the top ten. This material consisted of CD8+ T cells from cultured PBMCs, taken from culture after CMV antigen stimulation. The sequence was collected from a human donor in good health (CMV status not recorded). Some clones in this sample may be carry-over from other donors' samples. The rearrangement joins TRBV6-1 to TRBJ1-1; D unresolved. CDR3 sequence: CASGIGGIGFWNTEAFF. The CDR3 nucleotides read TGTGCCAGCGGCATCGGAGGGATCGGTTTTTGGAACACTGAAGCTTTCTTT.